This T cell receptor (beta chain) is from a study of blood T cell repertoires in COVID-19. In the study overall: Whether acute or convalescent, the COVID-19 samples came from the United States, Italy and Spain. PBMCs, B-cell-depleted T cells, or T cells were the source of the cDNA or gDNA that made up the material.

Germline loops: CDR1 LNHDA, CDR2 SQIVND (reference sequence). The CDR3 spans 14 residues. After removal of 3 bases from V and 3 bases from J, the junction contained 5 bases not matched to a gene. Methods used by the authors: Amplification with reference gene primers provided the estimates of nucleated cell counts. Data came from immunoSEQ multiplex PCR; TCRdb stores just in-frame clones and leaves some out. The V and J calls and the clone size are those of that table, but D and trimming were determined from the DNA. The sample lists more than 200,000 clones; around 80% were seen once. V gene TRBV19 combines with J gene TRBJ2-7; TRBD2 matches 7 bases. Material for sequencing was peripheral blood. The TCR was taken from a man between 60 and 70 years old with acute or convalescent COVID-19. The CDR3 spells CASSIRGRNYEQYF. In DNA, the CDR3 is TGTGCCAGTAGTATTCGCGGGAGAAACTACGAGCAGTACTTC.